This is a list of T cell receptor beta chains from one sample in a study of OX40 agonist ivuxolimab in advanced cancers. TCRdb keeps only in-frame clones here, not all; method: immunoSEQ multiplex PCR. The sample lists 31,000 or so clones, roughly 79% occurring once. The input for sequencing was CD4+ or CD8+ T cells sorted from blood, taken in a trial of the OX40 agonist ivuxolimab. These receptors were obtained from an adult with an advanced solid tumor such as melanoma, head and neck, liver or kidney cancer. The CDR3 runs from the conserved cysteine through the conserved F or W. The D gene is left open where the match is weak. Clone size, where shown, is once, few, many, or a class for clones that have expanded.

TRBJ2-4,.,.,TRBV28,TGTGCCAGCCGGTCCGGGACGGGGAAGTTAAACATTCAGTACTTC,CASRSGTGKLNIQYF
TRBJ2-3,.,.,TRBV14,TGTGCCAGCAGCCAAGTAGGAGGGACAGATACGCAGTATTTT,CASSQVGGTDTQYF
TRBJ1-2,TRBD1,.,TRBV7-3,TGTGCCAGCAGCGAGCCGGGACAGGGCCGCTATGGCTACACCTTC,CASSEPGQGRYGYTF
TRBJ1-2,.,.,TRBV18,TGTGCCAGCACACTAGAACAGGGCTATGGCTACACCTTC,CASTLEQGYGYTF
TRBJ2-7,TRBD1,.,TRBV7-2,TGTGCCAGCAGCTCGAACAGGGGTCCCTACGAGCAGTACTTC,CASSSNRGPYEQYF
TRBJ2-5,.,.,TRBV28,TGTGCCAGCAGTTTTACGGGGCTTGGGGTGGAGACCCAGTACTTC,CASSFTGLGVETQYF
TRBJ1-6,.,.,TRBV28,TGTGCCACCTGGGGGGTCGGCGGTAGCTCCTATAATTCACCCCTCCACTTT,CATWGVGGSSYNSPLHF
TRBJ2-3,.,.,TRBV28,TGTGCCAGCAGTCCTATCAGTCAGAGCGCAGATACGCAGTATTTT,CASSPISQSADTQYF
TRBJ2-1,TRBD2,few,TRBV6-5,TGTGCCAGCAGCGCTCTAGCGGGGGGGCTTAATGAGCAGTTCTTC,CASSALAGGLNEQFF
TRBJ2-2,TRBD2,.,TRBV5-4,TGTGCCAGCTGCCACCTACGGACTAGACGAGGCACCGGGGAGCTGTTTTTT,CASCHLRTRRGTGELFF
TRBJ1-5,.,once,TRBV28,TGTGCCAGCAGTTTAAGGCGGACATTAAATAGCAATCAGCCCCAGCATTTT,CASSLRRTLNSNQPQHF
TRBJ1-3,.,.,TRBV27,TGTGCCAGCAGTTTGGGTGGAAGACCAGGAAACACCATATATTTT,CASSLGGRPGNTIYF
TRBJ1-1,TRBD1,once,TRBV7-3,TGTGCCAGCAGCAGGGACAGCTTTCCCACTGAAGCTTTCTTT,CASSRDSFPTEAFF
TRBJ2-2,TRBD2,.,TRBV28,TGTGCCAGCAGCCCGGGACTAGCGGGGGGGGGCACCGGGGAGCTGTTTTTT,CASSPGLAGGGTGELFF
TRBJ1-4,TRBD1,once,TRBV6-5,TGTGCCAGCAGGATAACAGGGGGTGGTGAAAAACTGTTTTTT,CASRITGGGEKLFF
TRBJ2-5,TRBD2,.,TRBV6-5,TGTGCCAGCTCCCGGGCAGCGGGGCCCCAAGAGACCCAGTACTTC,CASSRAAGPQETQYF
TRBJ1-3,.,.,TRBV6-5,TGTGCCAGCAGTTACTGGGACGCCACTGGAAACACCATATATTTT,CASSYWDATGNTIYF
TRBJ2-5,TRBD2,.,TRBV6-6,TGTGCCAGCAGTTACCGGGAGGGCCAAGAGACCCAGTACTTC,CASSYREGQETQYF
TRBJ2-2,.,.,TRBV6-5,TGTGCCAGCAGTTACGAAGTCGGGGATGCCGGGGAGCTGTTTTTT,CASSYEVGDAGELFF
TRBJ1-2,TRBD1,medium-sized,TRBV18,TGTGCCAGCTCCCCGGGACAGGGAGTCGAGGCTGGCTACACCTTC,CASSPGQGVEAGYTF
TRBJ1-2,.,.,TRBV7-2,TGTGCCAGCAGCTTAGTAGGGGGGGACTATGGCTACACCTTC,CASSLVGGDYGYTF
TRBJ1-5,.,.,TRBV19,TGTGCCAGTAGTTTTGGCATGGGTCAGCCCCAGCATTTT,CASSFGMGQPQHF
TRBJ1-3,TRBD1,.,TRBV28,TGTGCCAGCAGTGTGACAGGGAGCTTTGGAAACACCATATATTTT,CASSVTGSFGNTIYF
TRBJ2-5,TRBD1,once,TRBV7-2,TGTGCCAGCAGCTTAGGCGGGACAGGTCGAGTGACCCAGTACTTC,CASSLGGTGRVTQYF
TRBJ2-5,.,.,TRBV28,TGTGCCAGTAGAGTCAGTGGGGAGACCCAGTACTTC,CASRVSGETQYF
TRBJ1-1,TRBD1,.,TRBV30,TGTGCCTGGAGCCCTAAGGGGGCGGTGGGAACTGAAGCTTTCTTT,CAWSPKGAVGTEAFF
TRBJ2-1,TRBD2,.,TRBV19,TGTGCCAGTAGACTTTCTAGCGGGAGTATGCATGAGCAGTTCTTC,CASRLSSGSMHEQFF
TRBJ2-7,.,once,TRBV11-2,TGTGCCAGCAGCTTAACAGGTTACGAGCAGTACTTC,CASSLTGYEQYF
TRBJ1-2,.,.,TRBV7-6,TGTGCCAGCAGCTTTGACAGAGGCTACACCTTC,CASSFDRGYTF
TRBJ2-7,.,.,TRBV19,TGTGCCAGCATAGACAACAGGGCTGGGTCCTACGAGCAGTACTTC,CASIDNRAGSYEQYF
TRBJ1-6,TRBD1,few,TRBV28,TGTGCCAGCAGTCCCGGGACAGGGGGAACTTCACCCCTCCACTTT,CASSPGTGGTSPLHF
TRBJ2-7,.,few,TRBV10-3,TGTGCCATCAGTGCAGGCTACGAGCAGTACTTC,CAISAGYEQYF
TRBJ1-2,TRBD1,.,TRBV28,TGTGCCAGCAGTTATCTCGGGACAGGGGGATATGGCTACACCTTC,CASSYLGTGGYGYTF
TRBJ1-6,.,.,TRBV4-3,TGCGCCAGCAGCCAAGACCGGTCACCCCTCCACTTT,CASSQDRSPLHF
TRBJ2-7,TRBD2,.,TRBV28,TGTGCCAGCAGTCTTAGCGGGCCGTACGAGCAGTACTTC,CASSLSGPYEQYF
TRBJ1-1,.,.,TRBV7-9,TGTGCCAGCAGCTGGAGGGGGGGAGGCACTGAAGCTTTCTTT,CASSWRGGGTEAFF
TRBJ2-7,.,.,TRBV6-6,TGTGCCAGCAGTTACGAGGCGGTCTCCTACGAGCAGTACTTC,CASSYEAVSYEQYF
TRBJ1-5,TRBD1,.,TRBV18,TGTGCCAGCTCGGAACAGGGGTCTGATAGCAATCAGCCCCAGCATTTT,CASSEQGSDSNQPQHF
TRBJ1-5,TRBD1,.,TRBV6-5,TGTGCCAGCACCCCAGACAGGGGTGGGCAGCCCCAGCATTTT,CASTPDRGGQPQHF
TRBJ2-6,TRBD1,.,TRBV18,TGTGCCAGCTCGCAACAGGGGCGGTCTGGGGCCAACGTCCTGACTTTC,CASSQQGRSGANVLTF
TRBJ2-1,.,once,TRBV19,TGTGCCAGTAGTATGGTAGCGGCCTCCTACAATGAGCAGTTCTTC,CASSMVAASYNEQFF
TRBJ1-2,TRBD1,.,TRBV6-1,TGTGCCAGCAGTGGACAGGGTTCCAACTATGGCTACACCTTC,CASSGQGSNYGYTF
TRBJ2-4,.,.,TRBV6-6,TGTGCCAGCAGTTACTCGTCTTCCCAGGTCACCTTCATTCAGTACTTC,CASSYSSSQVTFIQYF
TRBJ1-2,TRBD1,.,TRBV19,TGTGCCAGTAGTACCTGGACAGGGGACTATGGCTACACCTTC,CASSTWTGDYGYTF
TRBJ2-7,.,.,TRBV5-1,TGCGCCAGCAGCTTGGGCCAGGGCCACTACGAGCAGTACTTC,CASSLGQGHYEQYF
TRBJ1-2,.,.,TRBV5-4,TGTGCCAGCAGCCCAAGAGATTCAAACTATGGCTACACCTTC,CASSPRDSNYGYTF
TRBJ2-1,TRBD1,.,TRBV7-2,TGTGCCAGCAGCTTAGGGGGCAGGGGGAATGAGCAGTTCTTC,CASSLGGRGNEQFF
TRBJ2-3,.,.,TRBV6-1,TGTGCCAGCAGCGTAGGGGGGAGCACAGATACGCAGTATTTT,CASSVGGSTDTQYF
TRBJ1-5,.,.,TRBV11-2,TGTGCCAGCAGCTTAGATTGGGGCAATCAGCCCCAGCATTTT,CASSLDWGNQPQHF
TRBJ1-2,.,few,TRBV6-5,TGTGCCAGCAGTGGGGGAGGGGAGGACTATGGCTACACCTTC,CASSGGGEDYGYTF
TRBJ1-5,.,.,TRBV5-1,TGCGCCAGCAGCCGGACGATTGATCAGCCCCAGCATTTT,CASSRTIDQPQHF
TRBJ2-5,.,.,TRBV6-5,TGTGCCAGCAGTTACCTTCTGACCCAGTACTTC,CASSYLLTQYF
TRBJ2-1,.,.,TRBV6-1,TGTGCCAGCAGGGATATAGGGAACGGGCGCTGGGCGATCTTC,CASRDIGNGRWAIF
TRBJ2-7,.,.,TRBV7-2,TGTGCCAGCAGCTTTGGGATTTCAGTCTCCTCCTACGAGCAGTACTTC,CASSFGISVSSYEQYF
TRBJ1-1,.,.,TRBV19,TGTGCCAGTAGTATTGGGGGGTACACTGAAGCTTTCTTT,CASSIGGYTEAFF